The sequence of this T cell receptor (beta chain) was determined in a study of human T cells and chemical hapten exposure. The J segment lost 5 bases and the V segment lost 6 bases, leaving 8 bases of the junction unmatched. This CDR3 is 16 amino acids long. This clonotype was seen more than once but under ten times. Time point of the sample: patch test 3, about 24 weeks after DPC sensitization. Treatment in this sample: therapeutic diphenylcyclopropenone sensitization with weekly scalp DPC. Unfractionated whole blood was the source from which total RNA was extracted. Each CDR3 protein is one row after TCRdb ran MiXCR on the RACE reads. Of some 39,000 distinct CDR3 sequences in the sample, over 7.5% were seen once.

This sequence joins TRBV12-3 or TRBV12-4 and TRBJ2-1; 12 bases align to TRBD2. The receptor was derived from a middle-aged man with alopecia areata. Some clones in this sample may be carry-over from other donors' samples. The sequencing used whole blood, collected in connection with sensitization to the hapten diphenylcyclopropenone (DPC). CDR3 nucleotide sequence: TGTGCCAGCAGCGTCGCTGGACTAGCGGGAAACAATGAGCAGTTCTTC. It is translated as CASSVAGLAGNNEQFF.